What follows is one TCR beta chain and its context. Its specificity is not known. Gene names denote mouse genes. The DNA ends 1 residue before the CDR3 does, and the rest of the CDR3 is filled in from the germline J gene. This sample is part of a study of tissue T cells after allogeneic stem cell transplantation. Broader study findings: TCR repertoires tracked anatomic similarity, regardless of disease or transplant status.

Assay: immunoSEQ multiplex PCR; the TCRdb copy retains only in-frame clones and omits some. This sample carries some 2,000 clones, under 75% of them seen once, and the ten largest clones take roughly 2.9%. In germline, CDR1 is SGHSA, CDR2 FRNQAP. CDR3 length: 14 residues. V shed 0 bases and J 5 bases; nucleotides not matched to a gene: 2. The sequence derives from a female BALB/c mouse in good health. For this strain, the MHC haplotype corresponds to H2-d. J is TRBJ2-4 and V is TRBV16; 7 positions agree with TRBD1. The source material was gut tissue. The sequenced CDR3 bases are TGTGCAAGCAGCTTAGATCCAGGGGGAAACACCTTGTAC. Translated: CASSLDPGGNTLY. The whole CDR3 protein is CASSLDPGGNTLYF.